This T cell receptor (beta chain) appears in the sequencing data of a study of T cells in Graves' hyperthyroidism and ophthalmopathy. This clonotype has ten or more counts. CDR3 length: 12 residues. From germline, CDR1 is GTSNPN and CDR2 SVGIG (reference sequence). V was trimmed by 3 bases and J by 2 bases, leaving 4 bases between them. Researchers amplified the TCR beta CDR3 regions from RNA transcripts. During a first-round RT-PCR of the TCR CDR3, the HTBI primer set was used. A single record per CDR3 protein comes from TCRdb applying MiXCR to the multiplex PCR reads. Among around 440,000 distinct CDR3 sequences, about a sixth were seen once, and the ten largest hold just under 8%.

This receptor was taken from a woman between 18 and 29 years old with Graves' hyperthyroidism. This chain joins TRBV30 and TRBJ2-2; D ambiguous. The sample taken for sequencing was blood. CDR3 in DNA: TGTGCCTGGAGCGGTAACACCGGGGAGCTGTTTTTT. This encodes CAWSGNTGELFF.